This T cell receptor (beta chain) was captured in a study of cytomegalovirus exposure and HLA in healthy donors. Study-wide context: The 110 or so validation repertoires used a platform that matched the one used for the approximately 670 first-cohort repertoires, as a later analysis reported.

This clone was seen just once. Antigen specificity is unknown. Regarding the study as a whole: Associated with cytomegalovirus, according to the listing, were some 180 TCR beta chains.

The method was immunoSEQ multiplex PCR; TCRdb's version includes in-frame clones alone and lacks a portion of them. Here the sample spans about 360,000 clones, approximately 90% being singletons. The sequence came from a woman aged 18-29 years in good health and CMV-seronegative. The material sequenced was PBMCs.

The CDR3, as DNA: TGTGCCAGCAGCTTGGCCAGCGGGACAGGGAGTTGGGATACGCAGTATTTT. Translation: CASSLASGTGSWDTQYF. The chain joins TRBV5-4 to TRBJ2-3; TRBD1 agrees at 9 bases. J lost 6 bases, V lost 0 bases, and 11 bases had no gene match. There are 17 residues in the CDR3. Germline V lookup: CDR1 SGHNT, CDR2 YYREEE (reference sequence).